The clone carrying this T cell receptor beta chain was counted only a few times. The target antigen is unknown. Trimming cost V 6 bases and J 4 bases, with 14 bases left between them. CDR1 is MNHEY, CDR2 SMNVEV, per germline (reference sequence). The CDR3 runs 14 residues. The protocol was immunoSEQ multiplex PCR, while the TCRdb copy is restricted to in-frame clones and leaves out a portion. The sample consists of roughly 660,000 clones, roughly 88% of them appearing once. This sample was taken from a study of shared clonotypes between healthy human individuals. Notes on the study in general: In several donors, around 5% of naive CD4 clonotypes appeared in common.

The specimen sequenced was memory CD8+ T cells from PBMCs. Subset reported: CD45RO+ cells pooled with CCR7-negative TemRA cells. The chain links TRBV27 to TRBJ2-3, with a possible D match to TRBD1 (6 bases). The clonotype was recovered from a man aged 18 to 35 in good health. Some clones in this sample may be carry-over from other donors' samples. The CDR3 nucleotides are TGTGCCAGCAGCCCTTGGGACATACCAGATACGCAGTATTTT. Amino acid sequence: CASSPWDIPDTQYF.